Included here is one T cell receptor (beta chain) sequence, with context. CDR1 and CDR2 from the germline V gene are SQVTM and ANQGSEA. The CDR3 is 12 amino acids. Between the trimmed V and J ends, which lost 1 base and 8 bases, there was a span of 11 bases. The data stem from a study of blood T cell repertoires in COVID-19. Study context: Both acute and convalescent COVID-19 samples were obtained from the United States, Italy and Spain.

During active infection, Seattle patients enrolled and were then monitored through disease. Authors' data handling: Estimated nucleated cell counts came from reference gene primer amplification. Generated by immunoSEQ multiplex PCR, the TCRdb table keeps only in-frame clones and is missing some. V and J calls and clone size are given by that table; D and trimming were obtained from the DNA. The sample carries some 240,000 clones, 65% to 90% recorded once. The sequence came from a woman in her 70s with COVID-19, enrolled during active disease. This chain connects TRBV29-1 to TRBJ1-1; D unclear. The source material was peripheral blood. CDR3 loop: CSVEVHLKEAFF. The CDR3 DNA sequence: TGCAGCGTTGAAGTTCATCTAAAAGAAGCTTTCTTT.